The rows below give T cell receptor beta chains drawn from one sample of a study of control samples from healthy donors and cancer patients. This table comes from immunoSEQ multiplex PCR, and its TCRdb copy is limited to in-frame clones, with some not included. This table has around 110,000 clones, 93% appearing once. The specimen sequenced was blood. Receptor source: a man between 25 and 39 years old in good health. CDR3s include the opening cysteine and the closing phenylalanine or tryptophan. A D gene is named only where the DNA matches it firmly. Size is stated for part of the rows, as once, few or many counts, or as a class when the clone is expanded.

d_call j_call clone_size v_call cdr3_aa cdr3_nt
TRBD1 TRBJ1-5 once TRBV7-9 CASSLILGTGTGNGQPQHF TGTGCCAGCAGCCTCATACTGGGGACAGGGACCGGAAACGGTCAGCCCCAGCATTTT
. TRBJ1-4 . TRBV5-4 CASSLAPGAGNEKLFF TGTGCCAGCAGCTTGGCCCCGGGGGCGGGTAATGAAAAACTGTTTTTT
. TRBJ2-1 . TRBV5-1 CASRSDISYNEQFF TGCGCCAGCAGGTCGGACATATCCTACAATGAGCAGTTCTTC
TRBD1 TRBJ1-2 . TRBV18 CASSPGTGGDYGYTF TGTGCCAGCTCACCAGGGACAGGGGGTGACTATGGCTACACCTTC
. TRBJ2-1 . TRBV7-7 CASSPQGGSGSEQFF TGTGCCAGCAGCCCCCAGGGGGGAAGTGGGAGTGAGCAGTTCTTC
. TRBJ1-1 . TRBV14 CASAYTRGTEAFF TGTGCCAGCGCCTATACGAGGGGCACTGAAGCTTTCTTT
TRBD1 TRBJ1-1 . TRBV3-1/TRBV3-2 CASSPSWGRGRLEAFF TGTGCCAGCAGCCCCTCATGGGGCAGGGGGCGACTCGAAGCTTTCTTT
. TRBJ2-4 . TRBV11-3 CASSLGQGDIQYF TGTGCCAGCAGCTTGGGGCAAGGGGACATTCAGTACTTC
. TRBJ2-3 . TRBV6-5 CASSYGLVADTQYF TGTGCCAGCAGTTACGGGCTGGTGGCGGATACGCAGTATTTT
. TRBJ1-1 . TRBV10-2 CASSADGEAFF TGCGCCAGCAGTGCGGACGGAGAAGCTTTCTTT
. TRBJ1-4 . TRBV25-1 CASSGGGNEKLFF TGTGCCAGCAGTGGAGGCGGGAATGAAAAACTGTTTTTT
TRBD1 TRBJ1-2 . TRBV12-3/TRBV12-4 CASSRGQGRSYTF TGTGCCAGCAGTCGGGGACAGGGTAGAAGCTACACCTTC
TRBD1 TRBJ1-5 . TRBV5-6 CASSSGQVRLSNQPQHF TGTGCCAGCAGCAGCGGACAGGTTCGACTAAGCAATCAGCCCCAGCATTTT
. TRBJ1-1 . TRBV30 CAWSVNRIEAFF TGTGCCTGGAGTGTAAATAGAATTGAAGCTTTCTTT
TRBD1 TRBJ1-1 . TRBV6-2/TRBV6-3 CASSSGTGGPNTEAFF TGTGCCAGCAGCTCCGGGACAGGGGGCCCGAACACTGAAGCTTTCTTT
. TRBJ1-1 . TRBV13 CASNSDIRNTEAFF TGTGCCAGCAATTCGGACATAAGGAACACTGAAGCTTTCTTT
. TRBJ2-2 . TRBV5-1 CASSLDPSGELFF TGCGCCAGCAGCTTGGACCCTTCCGGGGAGCTGTTTTTT